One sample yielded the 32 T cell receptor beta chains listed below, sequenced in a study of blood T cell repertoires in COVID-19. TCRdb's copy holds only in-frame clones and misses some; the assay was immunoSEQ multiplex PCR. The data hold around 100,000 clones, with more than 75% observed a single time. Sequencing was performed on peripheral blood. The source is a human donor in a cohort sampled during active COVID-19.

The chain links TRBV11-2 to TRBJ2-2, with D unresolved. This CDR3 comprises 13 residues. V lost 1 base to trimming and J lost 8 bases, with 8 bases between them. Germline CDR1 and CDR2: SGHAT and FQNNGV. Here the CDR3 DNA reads TGTGCCAGCAGCTTAGTCGGTTGGGGGGAGCTGTTTTTT. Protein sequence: CASSLVGWGELFF.

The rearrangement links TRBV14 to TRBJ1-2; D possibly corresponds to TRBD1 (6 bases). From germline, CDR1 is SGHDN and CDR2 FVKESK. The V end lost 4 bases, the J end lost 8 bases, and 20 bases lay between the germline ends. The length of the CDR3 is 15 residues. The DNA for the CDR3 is TGTGCCAGCAGCCGACGCGCTACAGGGACGGCGGGCTACACCTTC. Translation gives CASSRRATGTAGYTF. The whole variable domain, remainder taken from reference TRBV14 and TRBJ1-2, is EAGVTQFPSHSVIEKGQTVTLRCDPISGHDNLYWYRRVMGKEIKFLLHFVKESKQDESGMPNNRFLAERTGGTYSTLKVQPAELEDSGVYFCASSRRATGTAGYTFGSGTRLTVV.

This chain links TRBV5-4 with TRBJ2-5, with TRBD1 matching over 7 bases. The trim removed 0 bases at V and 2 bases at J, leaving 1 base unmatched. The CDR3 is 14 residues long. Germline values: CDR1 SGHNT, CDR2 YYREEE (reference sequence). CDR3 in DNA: TGTGCCAGCAGCTTGGCACAGGGGCAAGAGACCCAGTACTTC. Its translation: CASSLAQGQETQYF.

CDR3 loop: CASSLALGGANTGELFF. Here the CDR3 DNA reads TGTGCCAGCAGCTTAGCGCTGGGGGGTGCGAACACCGGGGAGCTGTTTTTT. The rearrangement uses TRBV7-8 and TRBJ2-2; maybe TRBD2 (6 bases). The CDR3 totals 17 residues. Looked up from germline, CDR1 is SGHVS and CDR2 is FQNEAQ. V lost 0 bases, J lost 0 bases, and 11 bases lay in between.

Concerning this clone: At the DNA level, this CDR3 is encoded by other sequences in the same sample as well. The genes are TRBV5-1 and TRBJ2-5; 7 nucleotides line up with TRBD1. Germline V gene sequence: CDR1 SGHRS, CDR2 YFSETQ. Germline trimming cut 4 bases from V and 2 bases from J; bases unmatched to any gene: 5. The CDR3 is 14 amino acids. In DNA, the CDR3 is TGCGCCAGCAGCCTGGGGACAGTACAAGAGACCCAGTACTTC. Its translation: CASSLGTVQETQYF.

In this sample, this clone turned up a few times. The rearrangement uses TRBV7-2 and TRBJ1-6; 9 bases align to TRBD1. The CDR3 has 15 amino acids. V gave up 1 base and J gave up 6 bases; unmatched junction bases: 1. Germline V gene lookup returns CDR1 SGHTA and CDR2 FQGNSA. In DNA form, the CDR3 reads TGTGCCAGCAGCTTAGGGACAGGGGTTAATTCACCCCTCCACTTT. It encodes CASSLGTGVNSPLHF.

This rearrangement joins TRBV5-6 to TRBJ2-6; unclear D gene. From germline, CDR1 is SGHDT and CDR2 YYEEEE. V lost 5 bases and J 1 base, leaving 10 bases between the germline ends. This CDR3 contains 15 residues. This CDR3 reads CASRPTFSGANVLTF. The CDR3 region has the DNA TGTGCCAGCAGACCGACTTTTTCTGGGGCCAACGTCCTGACTTTC.

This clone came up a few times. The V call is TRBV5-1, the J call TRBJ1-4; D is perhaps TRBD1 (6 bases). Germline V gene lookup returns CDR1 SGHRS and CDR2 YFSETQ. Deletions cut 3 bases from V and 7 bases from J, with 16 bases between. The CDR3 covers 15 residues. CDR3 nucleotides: TGCGCCAGCAGCTCATCCGGGACACGGGGTGAAAAACTGTTTTTT. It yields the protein CASSSSGTRGEKLFF.

CDR3 bases: TGTGCCAGCAGTCCCCAGACAGGGCCCCAGCATTTT. It specifies CASSPQTGPQHF. The chain joins TRBV6-5 to TRBJ1-5, with a weak D call TRBD1 (6 bases). CDR1 is MNHEY, CDR2 SVGAGI, per germline. V was trimmed by 5 bases and J by 9 bases, leaving 11 bases between them. This CDR3 region has 12 residues.

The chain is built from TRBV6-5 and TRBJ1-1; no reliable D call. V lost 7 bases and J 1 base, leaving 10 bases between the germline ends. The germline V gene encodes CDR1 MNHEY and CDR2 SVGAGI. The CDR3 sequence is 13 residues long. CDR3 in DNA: TGTGCCAGCAATCAGTACCGGAACACTGAAGCTTTCTTT. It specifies CASNQYRNTEAFF.

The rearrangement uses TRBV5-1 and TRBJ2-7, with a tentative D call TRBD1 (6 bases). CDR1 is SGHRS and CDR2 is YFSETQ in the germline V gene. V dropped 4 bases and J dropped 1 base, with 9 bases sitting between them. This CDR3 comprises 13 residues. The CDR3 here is CASSPQGSYEQYF. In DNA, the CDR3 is TGCGCCAGCAGCCCACAGGGTTCCTACGAGCAGTACTTC. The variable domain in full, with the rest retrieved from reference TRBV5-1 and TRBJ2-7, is KAGVTQTPRYLIKTRGQQVTLSCSPISGHRSVSWYQQTPGQGLQFLFEYFSETQRNKGNFPGRFSGRQFSNSRSEMNVSTLELGDSALYLCASSPQGSYEQYFGPGTRLTVT.

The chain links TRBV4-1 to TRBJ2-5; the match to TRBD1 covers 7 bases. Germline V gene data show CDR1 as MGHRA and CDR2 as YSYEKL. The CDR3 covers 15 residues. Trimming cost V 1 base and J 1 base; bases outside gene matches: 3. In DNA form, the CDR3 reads TGCGCCAGCAGCCAAGGTACAGGGGTCCAAGAGACCCAGTACTTC. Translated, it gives CASSQGTGVQETQYF.

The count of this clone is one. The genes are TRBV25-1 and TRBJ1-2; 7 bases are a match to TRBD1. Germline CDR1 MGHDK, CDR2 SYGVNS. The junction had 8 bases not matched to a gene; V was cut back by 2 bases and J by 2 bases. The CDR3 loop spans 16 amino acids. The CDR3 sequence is CASSEPGQLPNYGYTF. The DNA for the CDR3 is TGTGCCAGCAGTGAACCGGGACAGCTTCCGAACTATGGCTACACCTTC.

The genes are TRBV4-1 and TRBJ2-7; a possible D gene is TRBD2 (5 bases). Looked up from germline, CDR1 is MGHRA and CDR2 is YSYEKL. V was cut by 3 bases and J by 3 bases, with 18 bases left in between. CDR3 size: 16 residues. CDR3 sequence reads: CASSHLRLADIYEQYF. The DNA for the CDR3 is TGCGCCAGCAGCCACCTCCGGCTAGCAGACATCTACGAGCAGTACTTC.

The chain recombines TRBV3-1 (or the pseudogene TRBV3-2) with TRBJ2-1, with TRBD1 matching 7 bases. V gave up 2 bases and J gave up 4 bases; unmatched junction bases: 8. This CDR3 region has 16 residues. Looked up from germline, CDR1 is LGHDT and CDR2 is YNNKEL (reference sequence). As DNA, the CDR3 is TGTGCCAGCAGCCAAAGGACAGGCCACCTTTACAATGAGCAGTTCTTC. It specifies CASSQRTGHLYNEQFF.

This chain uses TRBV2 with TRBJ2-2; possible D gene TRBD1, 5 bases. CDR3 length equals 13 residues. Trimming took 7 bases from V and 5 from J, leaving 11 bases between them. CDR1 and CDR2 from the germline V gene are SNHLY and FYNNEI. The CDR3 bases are TGTGCCAGCACAACAAGACAGACCGGGGAGCTGTTTTTT. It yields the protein CASTTRQTGELFF.

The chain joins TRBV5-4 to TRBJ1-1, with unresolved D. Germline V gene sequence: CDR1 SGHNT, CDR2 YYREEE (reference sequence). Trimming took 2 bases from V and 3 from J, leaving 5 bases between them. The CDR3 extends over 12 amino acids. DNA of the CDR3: TGTGCCAGCAGCTTCGGGGACACTGAAGCTTTCTTT. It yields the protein CASSFGDTEAFF.

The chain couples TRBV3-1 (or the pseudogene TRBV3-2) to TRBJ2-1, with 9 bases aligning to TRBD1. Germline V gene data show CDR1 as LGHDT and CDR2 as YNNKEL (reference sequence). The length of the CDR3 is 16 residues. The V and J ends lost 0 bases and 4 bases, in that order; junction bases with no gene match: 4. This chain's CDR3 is CASSQDGTGSYNEQFF. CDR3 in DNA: TGTGCCAGCAGCCAAGATGGGACAGGGTCTTACAATGAGCAGTTCTTC.

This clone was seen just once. CDR3 residues: CASRVDRRNEKLFF. The DNA of the CDR3 is TGTGCCAGCAGAGTAGACAGGCGTAATGAAAAACTGTTTTTT. The rearrangement links TRBV7-9 to TRBJ1-4, with a weak D call TRBD1 (6 bases). This CDR3 spans 14 amino acids. Trimming cost V 6 bases and J 4 bases, with 12 bases left between them. CDR1 and CDR2 (germline): SEHNR, FQNEAQ (reference sequence).

This chain's CDR3 is CASSLGSGAGVDTQYF. In DNA form, the CDR3 reads TGCGCCAGCAGCTTGGGTAGCGGGGCCGGGGTAGATACGCAGTATTTT. V is TRBV5-1 and J is TRBJ2-3, with TRBD2 matching over 8 bases. CDR1 SGHRS and CDR2 YFSETQ come from the germline V gene. The CDR3 contains 16 residues. The V gene end was trimmed by 0 bases and the J gene end by 5 bases; junction bases not matched to a gene: 8.

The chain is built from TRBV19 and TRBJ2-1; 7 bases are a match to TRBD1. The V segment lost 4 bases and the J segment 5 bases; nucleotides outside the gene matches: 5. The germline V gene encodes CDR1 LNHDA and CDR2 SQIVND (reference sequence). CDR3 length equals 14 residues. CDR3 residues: CASSTLGQDNEQFF. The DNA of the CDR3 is TGTGCCAGTAGTACATTAGGACAGGACAATGAGCAGTTCTTC. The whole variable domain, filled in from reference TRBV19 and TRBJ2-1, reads DGGITQSPKYLFRKEGQNVTLSCEQNLNHDAMYWYRQDPGQGLRLIYYSQIVNDFQKGDIAEGYSVSREKKESFPLTVTSAQKNPTAFYLCASSTLGQDNEQFFGPGTRLTVL.

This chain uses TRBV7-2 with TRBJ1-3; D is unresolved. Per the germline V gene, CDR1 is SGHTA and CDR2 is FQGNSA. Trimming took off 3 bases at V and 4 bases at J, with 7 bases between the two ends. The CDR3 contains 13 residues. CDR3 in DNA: TGTGCCAGCAGCTTGGAGGAGGGAAACACCATATATTTT. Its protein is CASSLEEGNTIYF.

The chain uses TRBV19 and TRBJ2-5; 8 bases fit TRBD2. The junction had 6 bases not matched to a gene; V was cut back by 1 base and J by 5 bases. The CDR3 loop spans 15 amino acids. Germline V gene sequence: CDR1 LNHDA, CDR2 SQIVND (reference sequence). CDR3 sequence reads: CASSIAGGRGETQYF. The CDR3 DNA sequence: TGTGCCAGTAGTATAGCGGGGGGGCGCGGTGAGACCCAGTACTTC.

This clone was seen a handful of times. This CDR3 is CASSRQGARKWYGYTF. CDR3 DNA: TGTGCCAGCAGCCGACAGGGGGCGCGAAAGTGGTATGGCTACACCTTC. This chain joins TRBV3-1 (or the pseudogene TRBV3-2) and TRBJ1-2; 10 nucleotides line up with TRBD1. The CDR3 extends over 16 amino acids. In germline, CDR1 is LGHDT, CDR2 YNNKEL (reference sequence). V was clipped by 4 bases and J by 5 bases; unmatched bases: 10.

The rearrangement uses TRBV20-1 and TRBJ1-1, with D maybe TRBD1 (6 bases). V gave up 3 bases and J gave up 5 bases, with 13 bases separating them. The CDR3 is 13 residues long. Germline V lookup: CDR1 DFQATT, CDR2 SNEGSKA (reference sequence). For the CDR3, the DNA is TGCAGTGCTAGTCCTAAAGGGGGTACTGAAGCTTTCTTT. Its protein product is CSASPKGGTEAFF.

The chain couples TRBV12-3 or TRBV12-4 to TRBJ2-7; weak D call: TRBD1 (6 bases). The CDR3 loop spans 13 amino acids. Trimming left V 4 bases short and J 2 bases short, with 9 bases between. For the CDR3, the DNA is TGTGCCAGCAGTTCGGACAGTACCTACGAGCAGTACTTC. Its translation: CASSSDSTYEQYF.

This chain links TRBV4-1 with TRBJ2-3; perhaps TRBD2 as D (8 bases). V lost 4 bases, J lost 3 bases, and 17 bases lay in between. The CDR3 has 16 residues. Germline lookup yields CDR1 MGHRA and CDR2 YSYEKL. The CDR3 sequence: CASSLTGAGGTDTQYF. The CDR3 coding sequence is TGCGCCAGCAGCCTCACAGGGGCGGGGGGAACAGATACGCAGTATTTT.

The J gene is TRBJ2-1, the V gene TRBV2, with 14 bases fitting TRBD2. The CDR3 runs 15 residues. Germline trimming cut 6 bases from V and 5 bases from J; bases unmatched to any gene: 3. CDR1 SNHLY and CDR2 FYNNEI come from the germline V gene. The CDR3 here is CASRRTSGGNNEQFF. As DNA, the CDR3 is TGTGCCAGCAGACGGACTAGCGGGGGGAACAATGAGCAGTTCTTC.

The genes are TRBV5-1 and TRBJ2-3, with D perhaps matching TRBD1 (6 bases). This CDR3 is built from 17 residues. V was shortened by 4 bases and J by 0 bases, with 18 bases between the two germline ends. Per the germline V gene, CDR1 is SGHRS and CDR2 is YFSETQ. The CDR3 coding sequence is TGCGCCAGCAGCCGCGGACAGATTAGTAAAAGCACAGATACGCAGTATTTT. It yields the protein CASSRGQISKSTDTQYF.

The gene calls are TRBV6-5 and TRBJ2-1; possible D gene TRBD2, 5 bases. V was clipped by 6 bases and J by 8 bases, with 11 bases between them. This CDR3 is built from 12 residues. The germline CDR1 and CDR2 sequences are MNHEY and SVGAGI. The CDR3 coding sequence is TGTGCCAGCAGCCCCCGGGGTGATGAGCAGTTCTTC. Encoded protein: CASSPRGDEQFF.

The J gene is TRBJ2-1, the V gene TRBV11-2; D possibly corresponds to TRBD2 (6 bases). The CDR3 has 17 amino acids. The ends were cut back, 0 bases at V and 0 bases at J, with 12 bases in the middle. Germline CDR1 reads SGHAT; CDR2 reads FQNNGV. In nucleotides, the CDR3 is TGTGCCAGCAGCTTAGACGGTGGGGACTCCTCCTACAATGAGCAGTTCTTC. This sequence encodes CASSLDGGDSSYNEQFF.

The CDR3 region has the DNA TGTGCCACCGACAGGGATGCCACTGAAGCTTTCTTT. Amino acid sequence: CATDRDATEAFF. The rearrangement uses TRBV30 and TRBJ1-1, with 7 bases aligning to TRBD1. The CDR3 consists of 12 residues. V lost 8 bases, J lost 4 bases, and 7 bases stayed unmatched. The V gene's germline CDR1 is GTSNPN and CDR2 SVGIG (reference sequence).